The clone carrying this TCR beta chain was seen only a few times. Its antigen is unknown. The V segment lost 3 bases and the J segment 3 bases; nucleotides outside the gene matches: 4. This CDR3 region has 15 residues. Alongside a J-beta primer mix, a sample-barcoded 5' primer served in a second PCR lasting roughly 6 to 12 cycles. TCRdb re-derived calls from the 5' RACE reads in MiXCR, one entry per CDR3 protein. The sample includes about 720,000 distinct CDR3 sequences, roughly 20% seen only once; the top ten take 22%. This entry belongs to a study of blood T cells in healthy people across ages. Study-wide results and limits: Estimates drawn from one million T cells were deemed to understate diversity.

Sequenced: blood. The genes are TRBV12-3 or TRBV12-4 and TRBJ2-2, with 7 bases that match TRBD2. This receptor was obtained from a man aged 70-80 years in good health. CDR3 coding DNA: TGTGCCAGCAGTTTCTGGCGGGGGTACACCGGGGAGCTGTTTTTT. Translated: CASSFWRGYTGELFF.